The 14 T cell receptor beta chains given below trace back to one sample, sequenced in a study of cytomegalovirus exposure and HLA in healthy donors. PCR used 60 Vbeta primers and 13 Jbeta primers. TCRdb's copy holds only in-frame clones and misses some; the assay was immunoSEQ multiplex PCR. Of around 150,000 clones listed, about 72% are singletons. The specimen sequenced was PBMCs. The receptors were sampled from a male donor in good health and CMV-seronegative.

V usage is TRBV12-5 and J usage is TRBJ2-2; D is uncertain. CDR1 is LGHNT and CDR2 is FRNRAP in the germline V gene. V was pared by 0 bases and J by 1 base, with 9 bases between. This CDR3 has 16 amino acids. The CDR3 loop is CASGLVLRQNTGELFF. The DNA of the CDR3 is TGTGCTAGTGGTTTGGTACTACGGCAGAACACCGGGGAGCTGTTTTTT.

The sample holds a few counts of this clone. The V gene is TRBV19, the J gene TRBJ2-2; maybe TRBD2 (6 bases). Germline CDR1 and CDR2: LNHDA and SQIVND (reference sequence). The V and J ends lost 7 bases and 4 bases respectively, with 19 bases between them. This CDR3 has 16 residues. CDR3: CASTHNLASSTGELFF. CDR3 DNA sequence: TGTGCCAGTACCCATAACCTAGCGTCGAGCACCGGGGAGCTGTTTTTT.

The chain couples TRBV7-2 to TRBJ1-2; TRBD1 aligns across 7 bases. The CDR3 consists of 14 residues. Germline V CDR1 and CDR2: SGHTA, FQGNSA. V trimming: 5 bases; J trimming: 1 base; junction bases outside the gene matches: 4. The CDR3, as DNA: TGTGCCAGCAGCCGACAGGGTTTTAACTATGGCTACACCTTC. Protein product: CASSRQGFNYGYTF.

This sequence joins TRBV4-2 and TRBJ2-1, with 7 nucleotides matching TRBD2. The ends lost 0 bases at V and 3 bases at J; junction bases unmatched: 5. Germline V gene lookup returns CDR1 LGHNA and CDR2 YNFKEQ. The CDR3 is 16 amino acids. The CDR3 coding sequence is TGTGCCAGCAGCCAAGATGAGACTAGCAGCTACAATGAGCAGTTCTTC. Translating it yields CASSQDETSSYNEQFF.

The J gene is TRBJ1-1, the V gene TRBV6-5; D uncertain. V dropped 0 bases and J dropped 0 bases, with 8 bases sitting between them. This CDR3 is built from 15 residues. CDR1 is MNHEY and CDR2 is SVGAGI in the germline V gene. CDR3: CASSYSTSMNTEAFF. The CDR3 DNA reads TGTGCCAGCAGTTACTCGACATCCATGAACACTGAAGCTTTCTTT.

J is TRBJ2-5 and V is TRBV5-1; 8 nucleotides align to TRBD1. The CDR3 runs to 14 residues. Germline CDR1 reads SGHRS; CDR2 reads YFSETQ. Trimming removed 7 bases from V and 5 bases from J; junction bases left unmatched: 10. CDR3 coding DNA: TGCGCCAGCTCCTCAGGGGGCAGGTTGGAGACCCAGTACTTC. The encoded protein is CASSSGGRLETQYF.

This sequence joins TRBV18 and TRBJ1-1; the match to TRBD1 covers 7 bases. The CDR3 contains 13 residues. Trimming removed 6 bases from V and 6 bases from J; junction bases left unmatched: 7. Germline values: CDR1 KGHSH, CDR2 LQKENI. The DNA of the CDR3 is TGTGCCAGCTCCCAGGGGGAAGAGGCTGAAGCTTTCTTT. Encoded protein: CASSQGEEAEAFF.

The CDR3 is CASSLEGRLTDTQYF. The DNA for the CDR3 is TGCGCCAGCAGCTTGGAAGGCAGGTTGACAGATACGCAGTATTTT. The chain is built from TRBV5-1 and TRBJ2-3; D ambiguous. Germline values: CDR1 SGHRS, CDR2 YFSETQ. This CDR3 is built from 15 residues. V was pared by 0 bases and J by 3 bases, with 11 bases between.

Regarding this clone: One end of the junction is discordant with germline, which a read error may explain. The rearrangement links TRBV7-9 to TRBJ2-3; 7 nucleotides agree with TRBD2. The CDR3 is 14 residues long. Germline values: CDR1 SEHNR, CDR2 FQNEAQ (reference sequence). CDR3 nucleotide sequence: TGTTCCAGCAGCCCGACTAGCCAGCCAGATACGCAGTATTTT. Its protein product is CSSSPTSQPDTQYF.

This clone was seen only a few times. The V and J genes are TRBV27 and TRBJ1-1; D is ambiguous. V shed 5 bases and J shed 1 base, with 5 bases lying between them. The CDR3 length is 12 residues. The V gene's germline CDR1 is MNHEY and CDR2 SMNVEV (reference sequence). CDR3 region: CASSDKNTEAFF. Written as DNA, the CDR3 is TGTGCCAGCAGTGACAAGAACACTGAAGCTTTCTTT.

This clone showed up just once. The chain recombines TRBV4-1 with TRBJ2-7; 8 bases agree with TRBD2. Trimming took 1 base from V and 4 from J; bases not matched to a gene: 9. This CDR3 has 16 amino acids. Germline CDR1 is MGHRA and CDR2 is YSYEKL. CDR3 nucleotides: TGCGCCAGCAGCCAAGTTCTTGCGCGGGAGGTGTACGAGCAGTACTTC. It translates to CASSQVLAREVYEQYF.

The rearrangement joins TRBV27 to TRBJ2-4, with 9 positions matching TRBD1. CDR1 and CDR2 (germline): MNHEY, SMNVEV (reference sequence). V was clipped by 6 bases and J by 7 bases; unmatched bases: 7. The CDR3 spans 14 residues. The CDR3 sequence is CASRPGTGWNIQYF. The CDR3 nucleotides read TGTGCCAGCAGGCCCGGGACAGGGTGGAACATTCAGTACTTC.

This clone was counted only a few times. The chain combines TRBV18 with TRBJ2-5, with 8 positions matching TRBD2. The germline V gene encodes CDR1 KGHSH and CDR2 LQKENI. The CDR3 sequence is 15 residues long. V trimming: 4 bases; J trimming: 5 bases; junction bases outside the gene matches: 9. The CDR3 nucleotides are TGTGCCAGCTCACTTAATAGCGGGATAACGGAGACCCAGTACTTC. It specifies CASSLNSGITETQYF.

This clone appeared a few times. V is TRBV18 and J is TRBJ2-7; the match to TRBD1 covers 11 bases. The CDR3 is 12 residues long. Per germline, CDR1 KGHSH and CDR2 LQKENI. Trimming took 3 bases from V and 10 from J; bases not matched to a gene: 2. This CDR3 reads CASSPGTGGQYF. The CDR3 DNA follows: TGTGCCAGCTCACCTGGGACAGGGGGTCAGTACTTC.